This T cell receptor beta chain was documented in a study of blood T cells in healthy people across ages. Whole-study results and caveats: Long-lived donors exceeded aged donors in naive CD4+ cells and diversity. Diversity of TCR beta correlated strongly with naive T cell percentage.

This clonotype has only a few counts. Antigen unknown. Alongside a J-beta primer mix, a sample-barcoded 5' primer served in a second PCR lasting about 6 to 11 cycles. TCRdb itself ran the 5' RACE reads through MiXCR, one entry per CDR3 protein. The table includes approximately 800,000 distinct CDR3 sequences, around 50% detected once. The sample was blood. This TCR came from a man aged 35 to 55 in good health.

The DNA of the CDR3 is TGCAGCGATAGAGGGGAGGGGTACAATGAGCAGTTCTTC. It translates to CSDRGEGYNEQFF. This chain links TRBV29-1 with TRBJ2-1; 7 nucleotides line up with TRBD2. Germline trimming cut 7 bases from V and 4 bases from J; bases unmatched to any gene: 7. CDR1 SQVTM and CDR2 ANQGSEA come from the germline V gene. The CDR3 contains 13 residues.